This TCR beta chain was obtained from a study of spatial heterogeneity in lung cancer. Study-wide background: Sequenced follow-up PBMC samples came a median of about 23 months after resection, where available.

TCRdb redid the calling of the 5' RACE reads with MiXCR, one entry per CDR3 protein. The sample carries around 98,000 distinct CDR3 sequences, roughly a fifth recorded once. This clonotype was recorded a few times. The CDR3 is 14 amino acids. The germline gives CDR1 SGHDT, CDR2 YYEEEE. V gave up 4 bases and J gave up 4 bases, with 12 bases separating them. The time point: blood at routine non-recurrence follow-up after resection. The sequenced sample was PBMCs, obtained at follow-up. The receptor was derived from a male donor with early-stage non-small cell lung cancer. The chain joins TRBV5-6 to TRBJ2-1, with D possibly matching TRBD1 (6 bases). The CDR3 spells CASSQIDRYNEQFF. Written as DNA, the CDR3 is TGTGCCAGCAGCCAGATCGACAGGTACAATGAGCAGTTCTTC.